This TCR beta chain was found in a study of blood T cell repertoires in COVID-19. Study context: Sources were T cells, B-cell-depleted T cells, or PBMCs; the material itself was cDNA or gDNA.

One Seattle source followed patients from active infection through their disease course. This clone was picked up a small number of times. The V and J ends lost 8 bases and 0 bases respectively, with 8 bases between them. This CDR3 contains 13 residues. The germline V gene encodes CDR1 LNHDA and CDR2 SQIVND (reference sequence). Original methodology: Estimated nucleated cell counts came from reference gene primer amplification. Here immunoSEQ multiplex PCR was the method, and the copy in TCRdb shows in-frame clones only, minus some. V and J calls and clone size follow that table, whereas D and trimming were derived from the DNA. The sample records 200,000 to 250,000 clones, 75% to 85% being singletons.

V and J are TRBV19 and TRBJ1-3, with D uncertain. The sample comprised peripheral blood. This sequence was found in a woman of 80 years or more with COVID-19, enrolled during active disease. CDR3 loop: CASQAFSGNTIYF. CDR3 nucleotides: TGTGCCAGTCAGGCGTTCTCTGGAAACACCATATATTTT.